This T cell receptor (beta chain) was documented in a study of blood T cell repertoires in COVID-19. About the research overall: From the United States, Italy and Spain came samples of acute and convalescent COVID-19. In each case, the material was cDNA or gDNA derived from T cells, B-cell-depleted T cells, or PBMCs.

In the original analysis: Reference gene primer amplification gave nucleated cell count estimates. Sequenced by immunoSEQ multiplex PCR; TCRdb stores in-frame clones only, minus some. The V and J calls and clone size come from that table; D and trimming were worked out from the DNA. The top ten hold approximately 1.5% of the sample, which has some 61,000 clones, around 89% seen once. This clone was picked up a small number of times. This TCR derives from a man aged 60 to 69 with acute or convalescent COVID-19. Source material: peripheral blood.

CDR3 protein: CASSRSGGTYNEQFF. DNA for the CDR3: TGTGCCAGCAGCCGTAGCGGGGGAACATACAATGAGCAGTTCTTC. The rearrangement joins TRBV7-9 to TRBJ2-1, with 9 bases identical to TRBD2. From germline, CDR1 is SEHNR and CDR2 FQNEAQ (reference sequence). The V segment lost 5 bases and the J segment 4 bases; nucleotides outside the gene matches: 6. The CDR3 has 15 amino acids.